A single sample gave rise to the 4 T cell receptor beta chains below, sequenced in a study of patients and donors after allogeneic stem cell transplantation. One entry per CDR3 protein, called by TCRdb with MiXCR from the RT-PCR reads. The sample includes over 350,000 distinct CDR3 sequences, about a sixth of them seen just once. The sample comprised blood, either unsorted or a sorted T cell fraction (not recorded which). The receptor source for this set is a human donor who was either an allogeneic HSCT recipient or a stem cell or donor lymphocyte infusion donor (not recorded which). It is not recorded whose cells these are; they may come from a transplant donor.

This clonotype has just a few counts. The V gene is TRBV29-1, the J gene TRBJ1-1; D gene ambiguous. Between the trimmed V and J ends, which lost 5 bases and 1 base, there was a span of 11 bases. The CDR3 loop spans 13 amino acids. The germline gives CDR1 SQVTM, CDR2 ANQGSEA. The CDR3 loop reads CSVRTQRNTEAFF. The CDR3 DNA reads as TGCAGCGTTCGCACCCAAAGGAACACTGAAGCTTTCTTT.

This clonotype has at least ten counts. CDR3 in DNA: TGCGCCAGCAGCTTGGATACAGGCACAGATACGCAGTATTTT. It is translated as CASSLDTGTDTQYF. The chain carries TRBV5-1 and TRBJ2-3; the D is unclear. This CDR3 region has 14 residues. Germline V gene sequence: CDR1 SGHRS, CDR2 YFSETQ. V lost 0 bases, J lost 1 base, and 6 bases lay in between.

This clonotype was observed many times. The chain couples TRBV20-1 to TRBJ2-3; the match to TRBD2 covers 7 bases. Germline V lookup: CDR1 DFQATT, CDR2 SNEGSKA (reference sequence). Unmatched junction bases numbered 10, after V lost 2 bases and J lost 2 bases. The CDR3 extends over 16 amino acids. CDR3 residues: CSARSGGGGITDTQYF. The CDR3 bases are TGCAGTGCTAGAAGCGGCGGCGGGGGAATCACAGATACGCAGTATTTT.

The rearrangement uses TRBV15 and TRBJ2-3; TRBD2 might be the D (6 bases). The V end lost 8 bases, the J end lost 2 bases, and 20 bases lay between the germline ends. Germline V gene lookup returns CDR1 LNHNV and CDR2 YYDKDF (reference sequence). This CDR3 spans 16 amino acids. CDR3 DNA sequence: TGTGCCACCTCCACCTTAGGGCGGGGTTTCACAGATACGCAGTATTTT. Amino acid sequence: CATSTLGRGFTDTQYF.